The source of this T cell receptor beta chain is a study of breast tumors, draining lymph nodes, adjacent tissues. The study, taken as a whole, reports: Tumors had less TCR diversity than lymph nodes, more than nontumor tissue. Most tumor T cells seemingly derive from lymph node, then expand in tumor. Luminal-like breast cancer showed significantly greater tumor-nontumor repertoire similarity than basal-like breast cancer did. The lymph node origin of tumor T cells was framed as consistent with a hypothesis, not demonstrated.

TCRdb re-called the multiplex PCR reads through MiXCR, storing one row per CDR3 protein. The table shows under 110,000 distinct CDR3 sequences, with 30% occurring only once. Germline V gives CDR1 MNHEY, CDR2 SMNVEV (reference sequence). The CDR3 is 17 residues long. This clonotype is a singleton in its sample. No antigen is known for it. A much larger clone differs by one base, so this may be a read error. The lymph nodes were axillary draining lymph nodes from breast cancer patients. The chain couples TRBV27 to TRBJ2-7; 12 bases fit TRBD2. This receptor was obtained from a female donor with breast cancer. Some clones in this sample may be carry-over from other donors' samples. Sequencing was performed on axillary lymph node tissue. CDR3 sequence reads: CAGSLIGTSGWRYEQYF. The DNA of the CDR3 is TGTGCCGGCAGTTTAATTGGGACTAGCGGGTGGAGGTACGAGCAGTACTTC.